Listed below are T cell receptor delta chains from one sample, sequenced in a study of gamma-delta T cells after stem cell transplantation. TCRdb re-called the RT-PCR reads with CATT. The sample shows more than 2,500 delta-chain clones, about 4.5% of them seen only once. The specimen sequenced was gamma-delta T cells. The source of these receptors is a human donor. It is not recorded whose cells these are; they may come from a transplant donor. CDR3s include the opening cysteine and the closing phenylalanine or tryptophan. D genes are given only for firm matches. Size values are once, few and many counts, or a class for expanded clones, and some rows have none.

TGTGCCTGTGACACCGTAGAGGTTGGGGGATACGGATCCACCGATAAACTCATCTTT CACDTVEVGGYGSTDKLIF TRDV2 medium-sized TRDJ1 TRDD3
TGTGCCTGTGACACCGTGGGGGTACTGGGGGATACATCCACCGATAAACTCATCTTT CACDTVGVLGDTSTDKLIF TRDV2 large TRDJ1 TRDD3
TGTGCCTGTGACCTTATTTCCTCCTGGGACACCCGACAGATGTTTTTC CACDLISSWDTRQMFF TRDV2 NA TRDJ3 NA
TGTGCCTTTCGTCTAGAATATGTACTGGGGGATACGTACAGTAGGACCGATAAACTCATCTTT CAFRLEYVLGDTYSRTDKLIF TRDV3 few TRDJ1 TRDD3
TGTGCCTGTGACACCGTACTGGGGGACTCCTGGGACACCCGACAGATGTTTTTC CACDTVLGDSWDTRQMFF TRDV2 medium-sized TRDJ3 TRDD3
TGTGCCTGTGACAAGATCCGACATCCTAGTCTGGGGGACACCGATAAACTCATCTTT CACDKIRHPSLGDTDKLIF TRDV2 NA TRDJ1 TRDD3
TGTGCCTGTGACACGAACTACTGGGGGATACGCCATGGAAGCGATAAACTCATCTTT CACDTNYWGIRHGSDKLIF TRDV2 medium-sized TRDJ1 TRDD3
TGTGCCTGTGACAAATTAATCCTTTCGTCACTCTCAACTCTTTCTTCTACTGGGGGACCCCTCGATAAACTCATCTTT CACDKLILSSLSTLSSTGGPLDKLIF TRDV2 NA TRDJ1 TRDD3
TGTGCCTGTGACTTCGTACTGGGGGGGACGCTCACCGATAAACTCATCTTT CACDFVLGGTLTDKLIF TRDV2 NA TRDJ1 TRDD3
TGTGCCTGTGACCAACTGGGGCATACTTACACCGATAAACTCATCTTT CACDQLGHTYTDKLIF TRDV2 few TRDJ1 TRDD3
TGTGCCTGTGACACCGTGTCCGCACTGGGGGGGGACTTCCGAAACACCGATAAACTCATCTTT CACDTVSALGGDFRNTDKLIF TRDV2 few TRDJ1 TRDD3
TGTGCCTGTGACACCCTGGGGGTTTCAACCGATAAACTCATCTTT CACDTLGVSTDKLIF TRDV2 medium-sized TRDJ1 TRDD3
TGTGCCTGTGTCAAACTCGGGGACACGGGCGATAAACTCATCTTT CACVKLGDTGDKLIF TRDV2 medium-sized TRDJ1 NA
TGTGCCTGTGACACCGCGGGATACAGGGAGGGGGCCTGGGACACCCGACAGATGTTTTTC CACDTAGYREGAWDTRQMFF TRDV2 few TRDJ3 TRDD3
TGTGCCTGTGACCCTCTCACTGGGGGATACGGTCGGACCGATAAACTCATCTTT CACDPLTGGYGRTDKLIF TRDV2 few TRDJ1 TRDD3
TGTGCCTGTGACTCCCTTGGGGGATACGCCCCGTTCGGAGATAAACTCATCTTT CACDSLGGYAPFGDKLIF TRDV2 medium-sized TRDJ1 TRDD3
TGTGCCTGTGACCCCCTTTCACTGGGGGATACCTCTCCCGATAAACTCATCTTT CACDPLSLGDTSPDKLIF TRDV2 few TRDJ1 TRDD3
TGTGCCCTTGGGGAACCGCGGGCGGCCCCGTACTGGGGGAGTCACACCGATAAACTCATCTTT CALGEPRAAPYWGSHTDKLIF TRDV1 few TRDJ1 TRDD3
TGTGCCTGTGACACCGTACGTCGATACAAACTGGGGGATACAGAGTACACCGATAAACTCATCTTT CACDTVRRYKLGDTEYTDKLIF TRDV2 NA TRDJ1 TRDD3
TGTGCCTGTGACACCGTACGTCGATACAAACTGGGGGATACGCGTGGGAAAGGGATTTACACCGATAAACTCATCTTT CACDTVRRYKLGDTRGKGIYTDKLIF TRDV2 NA TRDJ1 TRDD3
TGTGCCTGTGACCCCGTACTGGGGGACTCGAAACTCATCTTT CACDPVLGDSKLIF TRDV2 medium-sized TRDJ1 TRDD3
TGTGCCTGTGACGGGCTGGGGATACGGGGACCCCTGATCTTT CACDGLGIRGPLIF TRDV2 NA TRDJ4 TRDD3
TGTGCCTGTGACGCCGTACTGGGGGATACGTACACCGATAAACTCATCTTT CACDAVLGDTYTDKLIF TRDV2 few TRDJ1 TRDD3
TGTGCCTGTGACCAAGTCGTTACTGGGGGCCACACCCCTAAACTCATCTTT CACDQVVTGGHTPKLIF TRDV2 medium-sized TRDJ1 TRDD3
TGTGCCTGTGACACTCTGGGGGTTGATGATAAACGCATCTTT CACDTLGVDDKRIF TRDV2 NA TRDJ1 TRDD3
TGTGCCTGTGACCCGGTTAGAGACTGGGGGACGACCGATAAACTCATCTTT CACDPVRDWGTTDKLIF TRDV2 large TRDJ1 TRDD3
TGTGCCTGTGACTTGGTGGGGGATAGATCCGATAAACTCATCTTT CACDLVGDRSDKLIF TRDV2 medium-sized TRDJ1 TRDD3
TGTGCCTGTGACCCTGTACTGGGACTCAACGCAGTTACCGATAAACTCATCTTT CACDPVLGLNAVTDKLIF TRDV2 medium-sized TRDJ1 NA
TGTGCCTGTGACACCCTGGGGGATAGAATTAAGGATAAACTCATCTTT CACDTLGDRIKDKLIF TRDV2 large TRDJ1 TRDD3
TGTGCCTGTTCGGGGATTGGCTGGGGTCTCAGCGGCGGCGATAAACTCATCTTT CACSGIGWGLSGGDKLIF TRDV2 NA TRDJ1 NA
TGTGCCTGTGACACCGCGGCTGGGGGAACTACCTGGGACACCCGACAGATGTTTTTC CACDTAAGGTTWDTRQMFF TRDV2 few TRDJ3 TRDD3
TGTGCCTGTGACACCCCGGGGGATCCCGATAAACTCATCTTT CACDTPGDPDKLIF TRDV2 NA TRDJ1 TRDD3
TGTGCTCTTGGGGAAGCCCCCCTACTACAGATGGGGGATACGCAAAATAAACTCATCTTT CALGEAPLLQMGDTQNKLIF TRDV1 few TRDJ1 TRDD3
TGTGCCTGTGACGTGGTGATGGTTGGGATACTGCCCTCAAAACTCATCTTT CACDVVMVGILPSKLIF TRDV2 medium-sized TRDJ1 TRDD3
TGTGCCTGTGACAGAGTCCGGTCTGGGGGAGACCTTGACACCGATAAACTCATCTTT CACDRVRSGGDLDTDKLIF TRDV2 few TRDJ1 TRDD3
TGTGCCTGTGACACCGTGGGGGAGGCCGATAAACTCATCTTT CACDTVGEADKLIF TRDV2 medium-sized TRDJ1 TRDD3
TGTGCCTGTGACACTTGGGGGACCACCGATAAACTCATCTTT CACDTWGTTDKLIF TRDV2 large TRDJ1 TRDD3
TGTGCCTGTGACACCGTATCTGGCTCCGATAAACTCATCTTT CACDTVSGSDKLIF TRDV2 few TRDJ1 NA
TGTGCCTGTGACAATGTGGAGCTCTACACGGGTTCTGGGGGATCGAACACCGATAAACTCATCTTT CACDNVELYTGSGGSNTDKLIF TRDV2 few TRDJ1 TRDD3
TGTGCCTGTGACCCGGTGACTACTGGGGGATTGTACACCGATAAACTCATCTTT CACDPVTTGGLYTDKLIF TRDV2 medium-sized TRDJ1 TRDD3
TGTGCCTGTGACTCGGTCCGTACTGGGGGTCTTCAAGAATACACCGATAAACTCATCTTT CACDSVRTGGLQEYTDKLIF TRDV2 medium-sized TRDJ1 TRDD3
TGTGCCTGTGACCCGGCTGGGGCCCTACCTTACACCGATAAACTCATCTTT CACDPAGALPYTDKLIF TRDV2 medium-sized TRDJ1 NA
TGTGCCTGTAACACGGTACTGGGCACCGATAAACTCATCTTT CACNTVLGTDKLIF TRDV2 few TRDJ1 NA
TGTGCCTTTAACTGGGGGATAATGGACACCGATAAACTCATCTTT CAFNWGIMDTDKLIF TRDV3 few TRDJ1 TRDD3
TGTGCCTGTGACACCCTGAAGGCCTTCGTGACTGGGGGTCCGATACACACCGATAAACTCATCTTT CACDTLKAFVTGGPIHTDKLIF TRDV2 medium-sized TRDJ1 TRDD3
TGTGCTCTTGGGGAACGCCACCTACCCCAACTACGATGGGGGATACGCTTGTACACCGATAAACTCATCTTT CALGERHLPQLRWGIRLYTDKLIF TRDV1 large TRDJ1 TRDD3
TGTGCCTGTGACACCGTGACTGGGGGATACAAAGAGTACACCGATAAACTCATCTTT CACDTVTGGYKEYTDKLIF TRDV2 few TRDJ1 TRDD3
TGTGCCTGTGAGGAGATACTGGGGGATAAAGGGAACACCGATAAACTCATCTTT CACEEILGDKGNTDKLIF TRDV2 NA TRDJ1 TRDD3
TGTGCCTGTGAGACCCTACTTGCCCATACTGGGGATAGGACCGATAAACTCATCTTT CACETLLAHTGDRTDKLIF TRDV2 medium-sized TRDJ1 TRDD3
TGTGCCTGTGACAGCGTGACTGGGGGCCGTGAGTACACCGATAAACTCATCTTT CACDSVTGGREYTDKLIF TRDV2 few TRDJ1 TRDD3
TGTGCCTGTGACACCGCGGAGCCTTCGTTCCCTCGTGGACTCATCTTT CACDTAEPSFPRGLIF TRDV2 few TRDJ1 NA
TGTGCCTGTGACACTGTTCTGGGGGATACCCTCCCACACACCGATAAACTCATCTTT CACDTVLGDTLPHTDKLIF TRDV2 NA TRDJ1 TRDD3
TGTGCCTGTGACACAATCCGCCCGAGGGGGTACACCGATAAACTCATCTTT CACDTIRPRGYTDKLIF TRDV2 medium-sized TRDJ1 NA
TGTGCCTGTGACACGGCTGGGGGCCAAGGCTCCTGGGACACCCGACAGATGTTTTTC CACDTAGGQGSWDTRQMFF TRDV2 medium-sized TRDJ3 TRDD3
TGTGCCTGTGACACCGTCCGTACTGGGGGATATTTGTACACCGATAAACTCATCTTT CACDTVRTGGYLYTDKLIF TRDV2 few TRDJ1 TRDD3